A selection of T cell receptor beta chains follows, all from one sample in a study of blood T cells in healthy people across ages. TCRdb re-derived calls from the 5' RACE reads in MiXCR, one entry per CDR3 protein. The sample holds around 580,000 distinct CDR3 sequences; 47% are singletons and the top ten take around 25%. Sequences were obtained from blood. The receptors come from a man older than 75 in good health. Each CDR3 is given with its conserved first and last residue. D genes are given only for firm matches. The size field is filled for only some rows; it gives once, few, many or a size class.

j_call d_call v_call cdr3_length clone_size cdr3_aa cdr3_nt
TRBJ2-1 TRBD2 TRBV20-1 15 . CSARRQLPGGNEQFF TGCAGTGCTCGAAGACAGTTGCCGGGGGGGAATGAGCAGTTCTTC
TRBJ1-1 . TRBV6-6 13 many CASSYPMNTEAFF TGTGCCAGCAGTTACCCGATGAACACTGAAGCTTTCTTT
TRBJ2-5 . TRBV12-3/TRBV12-4 16 few CASSLQSGHFQETQYF TGTGCCAGCAGCCTCCAATCTGGACACTTCCAAGAGACCCAGTACTTC
TRBJ2-7 . TRBV5-6 17 . CASSLGGNRYSSYEQYF TGTGCCAGCAGCTTGGGGGGAAACAGATACAGCTCCTACGAGCAGTACTTC
TRBJ2-7 TRBD1 TRBV6-5 15 many CASSYGTGRGGEQYF TGTGCCAGCAGTTACGGGACAGGGAGAGGCGGCGAGCAGTACTTC
TRBJ2-7 . TRBV6-1 13 . CASSERTAYEQYF TGTGCCAGCAGCGAACGGACCGCCTACGAGCAGTACTTC
TRBJ1-1 TRBD1 TRBV7-9 14 few CASRGTGQNTEAFF TGTGCCAGCAGGGGGACAGGGCAGAACACTGAAGCTTTCTTT
TRBJ2-7 TRBD2 TRBV4-3 17 . CASSQELAGGPLGEQYF TGCGCCAGCAGCCAAGAACTAGCGGGAGGGCCCCTGGGGGAGCAGTACTTC
TRBJ2-7 TRBD2 TRBV20-1 16 few CSAVGALASSSYEQYF TGCAGTGCTGTCGGGGCACTAGCGAGTAGCTCCTACGAGCAGTACTTC
TRBJ2-1 . TRBV6-2/TRBV6-3 14 . CASSYTPPSGEQFF TGTGCCAGCAGTTACACCCCCCCCAGTGGTGAGCAGTTCTTC
TRBJ1-3 . TRBV4-2 17 . CASSQMTGAIRGNTIYF TGTGCCAGCAGCCAGATGACAGGTGCCATTCGGGGAAACACCATATATTTT
TRBJ2-7 TRBD2 TRBV4-1 18 . CASSQVGAIAGSSYEQYF TGCGCCAGCAGCCAAGTAGGGGCGATAGCGGGGAGCTCCTACGAGCAGTACTTC
TRBJ2-7 TRBD1 TRBV7-2 15 few CASSFSSAGGYEQYF TGTGCCAGCAGCTTCTCTTCGGCAGGGGGCTACGAGCAGTACTTC
TRBJ2-5 . TRBV6-4 14 few CASSDSNSKETQYF TGTGCCAGCAGTGACTCGAACAGTAAAGAGACCCAGTACTTC
TRBJ2-7 TRBD1 TRBV5-6 16 . CASSPARTGHRSEQYF TGTGCCAGCAGCCCAGCAAGGACAGGACATCGGAGCGAGCAGTACTTC
TRBJ1-1 . TRBV7-2 15 few CASSLQGTLYEKAFF TGTGCCAGCAGCTTACAGGGGACCCTGTACGAGAAAGCTTTCTTT
TRBJ2-7 . TRBV27 14 . CASSLDSNFYEQYF TGTGCCAGCAGTTTAGACTCGAATTTCTACGAGCAGTACTTC
TRBJ2-3 . TRBV27 14 . CVSSLERSTDTQYF TGTGTCAGCAGTCTCGAGCGGAGCACAGATACGCAGTATTTT
TRBJ1-1 . TRBV5-1 14 . CASSPDLGNTEAFF TGCGCCAGCAGCCCGGACCTCGGAAACACTGAAGCTTTCTTT
TRBJ1-5 . TRBV6-2/TRBV6-3 15 . CASSARKNGNQPQHF TGTGCCAGCAGCGCCCGAAAAAATGGGAATCAGCCCCAGCATTTT
TRBJ1-5 . TRBV9 23 once CASSVARGAGRSLRWKNNQPQHF TGTGCCAGCAGCGTAGCCCGAGGGGCAGGGAGGTCCCTACGGTGGAAAAACAATCAGCCCCAGCATTTT
TRBJ1-2 . TRBV6-5 15 many CASSLAQGVFYGYTF TGTGCCAGCAGTTTGGCCCAGGGAGTGTTCTATGGCTACACCTTC
TRBJ2-1 . TRBV7-8 13 . CASSSPGQRQQFF TGTGCCAGCAGCTCTCCGGGACAACGTCAGCAGTTCTTC
TRBJ1-1 . TRBV20-1 12 few CSARDVDTEAFF TGCAGTGCTAGAGATGTCGACACTGAAGCTTTCTTT
TRBJ2-3 TRBD2 TRBV11-3 14 once CASSPGTIRDTQYF TGTGCCAGCAGCCCCGGGACTATCCGAGATACGCAGTATTTT
TRBJ1-2 TRBD1 TRBV6-6 15 many CASSYSKGQTNGYTF TGTGCCAGCAGTTACTCTAAGGGACAGACAAATGGCTACACCTTC
TRBJ2-7 TRBD1 TRBV20-1 15 . CSARGTGQGSYEQYF TGCAGTGCTAGGGGTACGGGACAGGGGTCCTACGAGCAGTACTTC
TRBJ2-4 TRBD1 TRBV6-5 15 . CASSKMRGQEDIQYF TGTGCCAGCAGTAAAATGAGAGGACAGGAAGACATTCAGTACTTC
TRBJ1-4 . TRBV7-6 14 . CASSQDPLGEKLFF TGTGCCAGCAGCCAGGACCCCCTTGGCGAAAAACTGTTTTTT
TRBJ2-3 . TRBV24-1 14 . CATSARTLPDTQYF TGTGCCACCAGTGCCCGGACACTTCCGGATACGCAGTATTTT
TRBJ1-1 . TRBV5-1 15 . CASNRAGGRGTEAFF TGCGCCAGCAACAGGGCCGGGGGGCGAGGCACTGAAGCTTTCTTT
TRBJ2-1 . TRBV6-6 16 . CASKDGVYPTYNEQFF TGTGCCAGCAAAGACGGGGTGTATCCGACCTACAATGAGCAGTTCTTC
TRBJ2-7 TRBD2 TRBV20-1 13 . CSALLPGGYEQYF TGCAGTGCTCTCCTGCCGGGGGGCTACGAGCAGTACTTC
TRBJ2-5 . TRBV7-2 15 . CASSSIQGLAETQYF TGTGCCAGCAGCTCCATACAGGGATTGGCGGAGACCCAGTACTTC
TRBJ2-7 . TRBV5-1 13 . CASSLDHPLEQYF TGCGCCAGCAGCTTGGACCACCCGCTGGAGCAGTACTTC
TRBJ2-1 TRBD2 TRBV20-1 16 few CSARGQTSGIYNEQFF TGCAGTGCTAGGGGACAGACTAGCGGGATTTACAATGAGCAGTTCTTC
TRBJ1-2 TRBD1 TRBV5-1 13 . CASSMQTGSGYTF TGCGCCAGCAGCATGCAGACAGGGTCTGGCTACACCTTC
TRBJ1-1 . TRBV12-3/TRBV12-4 14 . CASTQWGDNTEAFF TGTGCCAGCACTCAATGGGGGGATAACACTGAAGCTTTCTTT
TRBJ2-1 . TRBV4-3 17 . CASSQYDKGRGYNEQFF TGCGCCAGCAGCCAATATGATAAGGGACGGGGGTACAATGAGCAGTTCTTC